Below are 21 T cell receptor beta chains sequenced from a single sample in a study of blood T cell repertoires in COVID-19 (dated by TCRdb to the early 2020s). The method behind the library was the immunoSEQ multiplex PCR assay. The immuneACCESS repertoire file appears here via TCRdb, limited to in-frame rearrangements. These files lack a portion of the clones; in checked studies, under half of the deficit traces to unresolved V genes, and the cause of the others is not known. This sample has more than 350,000 clones in its table, and around 89% of those were observed once. In total, the top ten clones hold around 3% of the sample. What was sequenced was peripheral blood. These receptors originate from a woman aged 25 to 45 with COVID-19, enrolled during active disease.

This chain links TRBV6-4 with TRBJ2-1; a weak D match, TRBD2 (6 bases). The V end was cut by 4 bases, the J end by 13 bases, with 17 bases between. The CDR3 is 13 amino acids. CDR1 MRHNA and CDR2 SNTAGT come from the germline V gene. CDR3 sequence (DNA): TGTGCCAGCAGTGCCCGGGACTCGACGAATCAGTTCTTC. As protein: CASSARDSTNQFF.

In its sample, this clone was seen a few times. CDR3 sequence reads: CATSDPVMAGGYTF. The DNA of the CDR3 is TGTGCCACCAGTGACCCCGTAATGGCGGGCGGCTACACCTTC. The rearrangement joins TRBV24-1 to TRBJ1-2; D ambiguous. The germline CDR1 and CDR2 sequences are KGHDR and SFDVKD. Deletions cut 4 bases from V and 8 bases from J, with 16 bases between. The CDR3 has 14 residues.

In DNA form, the CDR3 reads TGCAGCGTTGGGGCGGGGGGAATGATCCAAGAGACCCAGTACTTC. Translating gives CSVGAGGMIQETQYF. This sequence joins TRBV29-1 and TRBJ2-5, with TRBD2 matching over 8 bases. Germline CDR1 and CDR2: SQVTM and ANQGSEA. CDR3 length equals 15 residues. V shed 4 bases, J shed 1 base, and the junction held 8 bases outside the gene matches. Based on the CDR3 plus reference TRBV29-1 and TRBJ2-5, the full variable domain is SAVISQKPSRDICQRGTSLTIQCQVDSQVTMMFWYRQQPGQSLTLIATANQGSEATYESGFVIDKFPISRPNLTFSTLTVSNMSPEDSSIYLCSVGAGGMIQETQYFGPGTRLLVL.

This clone was counted once. The chain carries TRBV6-1 and TRBJ2-7; weak D call: TRBD2 (5 bases). CDR3 length: 12 amino acids. Germline V gene lookup returns CDR1 MNHNS and CDR2 SASEGT. Trimming removed 2 bases from V and 5 bases from J, with 7 bases in between. CDR3 DNA: TGTGCCAGCAGTGAACGGGGAGACGAGCAGTACTTC. Protein product: CASSERGDEQYF.

The rearrangement uses TRBV2 and TRBJ1-1; D uncertain. Germline CDR1 SNHLY, CDR2 FYNNEI. The V end lost 2 bases, the J end lost 7 bases, and 17 bases lay between the germline ends. This CDR3 has 15 amino acids. The CDR3 nucleotides read TGTGCCAGCAGTGAAACGTGGCCTAGTCACGGTGAAGCTTTCTTT. It specifies CASSETWPSHGEAFF.

This sequence joins TRBV13 and TRBJ1-1, with D hard to call. Per germline, CDR1 PRHDT and CDR2 FYEKMQ (reference sequence). V dropped 5 bases and J dropped 11 bases, with 15 bases sitting between them. This CDR3 is 12 amino acids long. DNA for the CDR3: TGTGCCAGCAGCCGGGGTGAGGATGCGGCTTTCTTT. It is translated as CASSRGEDAAFF.

CDR3 sequence: CASRGGYSGANVLTF. DNA for the CDR3: TGTGCCAGCAGGGGGGGATACTCTGGGGCCAACGTCCTGACTTTC. The chain uses TRBV6-5 and TRBJ2-6, with D possibly matching TRBD2 (6 bases). Trimming took 6 bases from V and 0 from J, leaving 9 bases between them. CDR1 and CDR2 (germline): MNHEY, SVGAGI. This CDR3 has 15 residues.

The chain has TRBV6-5 and TRBJ1-2, with 8 bases matching TRBD1. From germline, CDR1 is MNHEY and CDR2 SVGAGI. This CDR3 has 13 amino acids. After removal of 10 bases from V and 2 bases from J, the junction contained 6 bases not matched to a gene. The CDR3: CATGQGKNYGYTF. The CDR3 DNA reads as TGTGCCACCGGACAGGGCAAAAACTATGGCTACACCTTC.

V gene TRBV6-2 or TRBV6-3 combines with J gene TRBJ2-1, with 14 bases matching TRBD2. The CDR3 has 16 residues. Germline values: CDR1 MNHEY, CDR2 SVGEGT. V lost 5 bases to trimming and J lost 5 bases; unmatched junction nucleotides: 5. The CDR3 spells CASSPSGLAGDNEQFF. The CDR3 coding sequence is TGTGCCAGCAGTCCGTCGGGACTAGCGGGGGACAATGAGCAGTTCTTC.

This clone occurred a few times. The chain is built from TRBV5-1 and TRBJ2-3; D is possibly TRBD1 (6 bases). Trimming removed 6 bases from V and 2 bases from J, with 16 bases in between. The germline V gene encodes CDR1 SGHRS and CDR2 YFSETQ. CDR3 length: 15 amino acids. CDR3 nucleotides: TGCGCCAGCAATTTAGGGCCAGGGGTCACAGATACGCAGTATTTT. Its protein is CASNLGPGVTDTQYF.

The CDR3 DNA sequence: TGTGCCAGCAGCTTTCAGGGGGCGGCGGAGACCCAGTACTTC. Translated, it gives CASSFQGAAETQYF. The V call is TRBV7-9, the J call TRBJ2-5; 8 nucleotides agree with TRBD1. V was clipped by 3 bases and J by 5 bases; unmatched bases: 5. CDR1 is SEHNR and CDR2 is FQNEAQ in the germline V gene (reference sequence). The length of the CDR3 is 14 residues.

V usage is TRBV5-6 and J usage is TRBJ2-7, with a weak D call TRBD2 (5 bases). The CDR3 spans 13 residues. Trimming pared 2 bases from V and 0 bases from J, leaving 6 bases between. Germline CDR1 SGHDT, CDR2 YYEEEE. Here the CDR3 DNA reads TGTGCCAGCAGCTTCGGGGACTCCTACGAGCAGTACGTC. It codes for CASSFGDSYEQYV.

This clone was found a few times. The V and J genes are TRBV19 and TRBJ1-5; possibly TRBD1 for D (5 bases). Trimming removed 3 bases from V and 6 bases from J, with 9 bases in between. This CDR3 has 13 residues. Germline V gives CDR1 LNHDA, CDR2 SQIVND (reference sequence). The CDR3 sequence: CASSMNQGQPQHF. The CDR3 DNA reads TGTGCCAGTAGTATGAACCAGGGTCAGCCCCAGCATTTT.

V gene TRBV7-6 combines with J gene TRBJ1-2; possible D gene TRBD1, 6 bases. The V gene lost 5 bases and the J gene lost 8 bases, with 21 bases spanning the gap. Germline V CDR1 and CDR2: SGHVS, FNYEAQ. There are 15 residues in the CDR3. CDR3 protein: CASSPLQGSSEGYTF. The CDR3 region has the DNA TGTGCCAGCAGCCCGTTACAGGGAAGTTCGGAAGGCTACACCTTC.

The CDR3, as DNA: TGTGCCAGCAGACGAGAGGGACATGTCGGGAAACTGTTTTTT. It translates to CASRREGHVGKLFF. The V and J genes are TRBV2 and TRBJ1-4, with D maybe TRBD1 (6 bases). CDR3 length: 14 amino acids. The germline V and J ends were trimmed by 6 bases and 11 bases, with 19 bases remaining between them. The germline V gene encodes CDR1 SNHLY and CDR2 FYNNEI.

This clone was found a few times. Other DNA sequences within the sample encode an identical CDR3. V is TRBV7-9 and J is TRBJ1-6; D unclear. This CDR3 is 14 amino acids long. Germline V gene sequence: CDR1 SEHNR, CDR2 FQNEAQ (reference sequence). V lost 1 base to trimming and J lost 7 bases, with 8 bases between them. The CDR3: CASSLGTGNSPLHF. In DNA, the CDR3 is TGTGCCAGCAGCTTAGGGACTGGGAATTCACCCCTCCACTTT.

About this clone itself: An end of the junction does not agree with germline; a read error may underlie this. The rearrangement links TRBV7-7 to TRBJ2-1; 9 nucleotides line up with TRBD1. Germline CDR1 and CDR2: SSHAT and FNYEAQ (reference sequence). This CDR3 spans 15 amino acids. In nucleotides, the CDR3 is TGTGCTAGCAGCTTAGAGGGACAGGGTATTGGTGAGCAGTTCTTC. Its translation: CASSLEGQGIGEQFF.

J is TRBJ1-1 and V is TRBV11-3; weak D call: TRBD1 (5 bases). This CDR3 spans 17 amino acids. Germline CDR1 and CDR2: SGHNT and YENEEA. Between the trimmed V and J ends, which lost 6 bases and 5 bases, there was a span of 25 bases. CDR3 sequence: CASSSGGSGGGRTEAFF. Here the CDR3 DNA reads TGTGCCAGCAGTTCCGGGGGTTCCGGGGGAGGACGGACTGAAGCTTTCTTT.

As DNA, the CDR3 is TGTGCCAGTAGTGGAGACAGGGATACTGAAGCTTTCTTT. Encoded protein: CASSGDRDTEAFF. J is TRBJ1-1 and V is TRBV19; 7 nucleotides line up with TRBD1. V shed 5 bases, J shed 5 bases, and the junction held 5 bases outside the gene matches. The length of the CDR3 is 13 residues. The germline V gene has CDR1 LNHDA and CDR2 SQIVND (reference sequence).

The rearrangement links TRBV15 to TRBJ1-6, with D perhaps TRBD1 (5 bases). This CDR3 contains 15 residues. Germline V gene sequence: CDR1 LNHNV, CDR2 YYDKDF (reference sequence). V was cut by 5 bases and J by 5 bases, with 13 bases left in between. DNA of the CDR3: TGTGCCACCAGCGGGGCTGTACCGGATAATTCACCCCTCCACTTT. The encoded protein is CATSGAVPDNSPLHF.

This rearrangement joins TRBV9 to TRBJ2-1, with D unresolved. Trimming pared 0 bases from V and 2 bases from J, leaving 12 bases between. The CDR3 extends over 16 amino acids. Germline values: CDR1 SGDLS, CDR2 YYNGEE. The CDR3 loop is CASSVDSHAPYNEQFF. The CDR3 coding sequence is TGTGCCAGCAGCGTAGACAGTCATGCCCCCTACAATGAGCAGTTCTTC. Filled out from reference TRBV9 and TRBJ2-1, the complete variable domain reads DSGVTQTPKHLITATGQRVTLRCSPRSGDLSVYWYQQSLDQGLQFLIQYYNGEERAKGNILERFSAQQFPDLHSELNLSSLELGDSALYFCASSVDSHAPYNEQFFGPGTRLTVL.